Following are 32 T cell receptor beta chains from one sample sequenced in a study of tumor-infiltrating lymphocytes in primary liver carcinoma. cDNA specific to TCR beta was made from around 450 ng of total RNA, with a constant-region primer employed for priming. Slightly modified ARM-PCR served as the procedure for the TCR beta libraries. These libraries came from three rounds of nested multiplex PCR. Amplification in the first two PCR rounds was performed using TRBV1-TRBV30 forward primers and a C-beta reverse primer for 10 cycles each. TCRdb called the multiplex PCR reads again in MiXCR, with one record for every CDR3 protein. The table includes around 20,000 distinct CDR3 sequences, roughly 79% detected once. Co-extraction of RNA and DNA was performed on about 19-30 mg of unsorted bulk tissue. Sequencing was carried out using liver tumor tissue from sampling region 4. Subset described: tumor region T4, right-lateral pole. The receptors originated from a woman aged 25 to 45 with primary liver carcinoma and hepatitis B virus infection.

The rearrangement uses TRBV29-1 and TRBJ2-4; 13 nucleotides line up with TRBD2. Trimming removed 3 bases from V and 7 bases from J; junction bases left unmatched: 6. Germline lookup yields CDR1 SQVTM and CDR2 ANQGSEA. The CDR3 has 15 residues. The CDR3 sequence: CSVDGLAGEVNIQYF. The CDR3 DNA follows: TGCAGCGTTGATGGACTAGCGGGAGAAGTGAACATTCAGTACTTC.

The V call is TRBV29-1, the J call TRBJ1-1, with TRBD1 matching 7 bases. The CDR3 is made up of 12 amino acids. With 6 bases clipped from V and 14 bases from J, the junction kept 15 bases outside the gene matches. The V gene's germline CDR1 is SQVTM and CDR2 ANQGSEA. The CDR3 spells CSVETGSTEVFF. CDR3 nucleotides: TGCAGCGTCGAGACAGGGAGCACCGAAGTCTTCTTT.

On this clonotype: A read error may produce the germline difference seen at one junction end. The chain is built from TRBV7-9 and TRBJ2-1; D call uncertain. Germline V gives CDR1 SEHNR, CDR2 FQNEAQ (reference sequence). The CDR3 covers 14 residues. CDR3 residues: CASSYIGSYNERFF. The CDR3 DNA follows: TGTGCCAGTTCTTATATAGGGTCCTACAATGAGCGGTTCTTC.

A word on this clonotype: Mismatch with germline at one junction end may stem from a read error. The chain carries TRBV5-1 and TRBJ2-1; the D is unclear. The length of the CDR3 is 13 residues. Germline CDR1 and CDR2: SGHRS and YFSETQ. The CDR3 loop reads CAGSLISPYEQFF. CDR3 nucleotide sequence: TGCGCCGGCAGCTTGATCTCCCCCTATGAGCAGTTCTTC. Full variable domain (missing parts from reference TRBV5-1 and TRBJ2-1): KAGVTQTPRYLIKTRGQQVTLSCSPISGHRSVSWYQQTPGQGLQFLFEYFSETQRNKGNFPGRFSGRQFSNSRSEMNVSTLELGDSALYLCAGSLISPYEQFFGPGTRLTVL.

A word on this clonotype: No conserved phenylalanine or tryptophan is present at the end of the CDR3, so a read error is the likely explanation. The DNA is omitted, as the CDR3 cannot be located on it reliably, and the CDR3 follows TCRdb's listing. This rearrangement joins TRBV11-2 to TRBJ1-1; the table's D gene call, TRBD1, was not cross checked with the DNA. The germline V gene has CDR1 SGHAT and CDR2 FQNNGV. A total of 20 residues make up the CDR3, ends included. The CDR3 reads CASNARDGGRKRWSNTEAFC.

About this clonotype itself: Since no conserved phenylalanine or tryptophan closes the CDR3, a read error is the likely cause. CDR3 sequence reads: CASSARERGRKRWSNTEAFL. The CDR3 DNA sequence: TGTGCCAGCAGCGCTAGGGAGAGGGGGCGCAAGAGGTGGAGTAACACAGAGGCTTTCCTT. This rearrangement joins TRBV11-2 to TRBJ1-1, with TRBD1 matching over 7 bases. The V gene end was trimmed by 5 bases and the J gene end by 11 bases; junction bases not matched to a gene: 32. The CDR3 extends over 20 amino acids. CDR1 and CDR2 from the germline V gene are SGHAT and FQNNGV.

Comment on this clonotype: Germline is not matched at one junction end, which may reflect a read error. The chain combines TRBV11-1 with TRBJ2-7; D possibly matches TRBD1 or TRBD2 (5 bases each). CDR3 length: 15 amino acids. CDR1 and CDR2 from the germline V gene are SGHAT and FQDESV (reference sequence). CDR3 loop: CTSRPRDARLYEQYF. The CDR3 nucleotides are TGTACCAGCAGGCCCCGGGACGCCCGTTTATACGAGCAGTACTTC.

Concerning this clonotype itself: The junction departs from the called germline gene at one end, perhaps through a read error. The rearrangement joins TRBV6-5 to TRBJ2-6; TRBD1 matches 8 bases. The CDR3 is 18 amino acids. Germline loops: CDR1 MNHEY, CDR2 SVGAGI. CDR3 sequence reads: CANKTYRGSVSGANVLTF. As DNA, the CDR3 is TGTGCCAACAAGACATACAGGGGGAGCGTCTCTGGGGCCAATGTCCTGACTTTC.

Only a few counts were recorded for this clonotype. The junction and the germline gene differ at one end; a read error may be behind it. CDR3 protein: CASGVIPTGGGNNEQFF. In nucleotides, the CDR3 is TGTGCCAGCGGCGTAATCCCGACGGGTGGAGGGAACAATGAGCAGTTCTTC. The chain links TRBV9 to TRBJ2-1; tentatively, D is TRBD2 (6 bases). This CDR3 spans 17 amino acids. Germline CDR1 reads SGDLS; CDR2 reads YYNGEE.

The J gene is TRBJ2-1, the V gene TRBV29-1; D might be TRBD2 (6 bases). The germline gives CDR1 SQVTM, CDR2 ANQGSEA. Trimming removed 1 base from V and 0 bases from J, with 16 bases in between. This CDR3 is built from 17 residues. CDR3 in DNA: TGCAGCGTTGAAGGGGTCGGCGGGGAGAGCTCCTACAATGAGCAGTTCTTC. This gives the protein CSVEGVGGESSYNEQFF.

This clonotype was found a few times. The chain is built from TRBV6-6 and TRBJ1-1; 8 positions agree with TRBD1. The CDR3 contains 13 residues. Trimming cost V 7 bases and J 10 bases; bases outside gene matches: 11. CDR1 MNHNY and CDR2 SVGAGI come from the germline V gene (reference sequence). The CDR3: CASTWTGNAVAFF. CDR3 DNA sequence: TGTGCCAGCACCTGGACAGGGAACGCTGTAGCTTTCTTT.

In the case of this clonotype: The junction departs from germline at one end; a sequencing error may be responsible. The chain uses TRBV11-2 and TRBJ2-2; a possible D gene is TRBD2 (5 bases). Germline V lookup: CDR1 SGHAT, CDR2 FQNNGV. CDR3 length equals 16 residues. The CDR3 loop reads CANSPDPQLNTGKLFF. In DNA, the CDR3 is TGCGCCAACAGCCCCGATCCCCAATTGAACACCGGGAAGCTGTTTTTT.

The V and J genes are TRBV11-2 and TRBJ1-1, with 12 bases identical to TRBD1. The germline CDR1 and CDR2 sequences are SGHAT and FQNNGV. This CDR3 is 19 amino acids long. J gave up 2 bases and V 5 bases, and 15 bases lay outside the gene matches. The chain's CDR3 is CASSARDRGRKRSNTEAFF. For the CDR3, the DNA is TGTGCCAGCAGCGCTCGGGACAGGGGGCGCAAGAGGAGTAACACTGAAGCTTTCTTT.

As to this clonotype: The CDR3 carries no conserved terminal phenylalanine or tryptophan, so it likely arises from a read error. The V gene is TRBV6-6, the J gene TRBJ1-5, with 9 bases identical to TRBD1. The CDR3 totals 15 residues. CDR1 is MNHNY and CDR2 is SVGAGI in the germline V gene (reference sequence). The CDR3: CASSYGTGSNQPQHS. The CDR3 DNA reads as TGTGCCAGTAGTTACGGGACAGGGAGCAATCAGCCCCAGCATTCT.

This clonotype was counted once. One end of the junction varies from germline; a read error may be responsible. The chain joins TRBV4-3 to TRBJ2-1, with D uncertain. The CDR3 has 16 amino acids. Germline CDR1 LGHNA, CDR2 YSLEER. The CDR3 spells CASSQDAGNSHNEQFF. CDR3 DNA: TGCGCCAGCAGCCAAGATGCAGGAAACTCCCACAATGAGCAGTTCTTC.

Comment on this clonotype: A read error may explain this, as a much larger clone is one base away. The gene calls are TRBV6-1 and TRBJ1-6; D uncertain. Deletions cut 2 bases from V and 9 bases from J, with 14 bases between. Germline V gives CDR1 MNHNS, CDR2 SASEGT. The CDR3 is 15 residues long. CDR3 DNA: TGTGCCAGCAGTGAACATGGTGATAACAGTTCACCCCTCCACTTT. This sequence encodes CASSEHGDNSSPLHF.

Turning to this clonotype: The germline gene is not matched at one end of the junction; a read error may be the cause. The CDR3 DNA is TGTGCCATCAGTGAGTTGGCTATCAGACAAGATACCCAGTACTTC. Translation gives CAISELAIRQDTQYF. The rearrangement uses TRBV10-3 and TRBJ2-5; no reliable D call. From germline, CDR1 is ENHRY and CDR2 SYGVKD. The length of the CDR3 is 15 residues.

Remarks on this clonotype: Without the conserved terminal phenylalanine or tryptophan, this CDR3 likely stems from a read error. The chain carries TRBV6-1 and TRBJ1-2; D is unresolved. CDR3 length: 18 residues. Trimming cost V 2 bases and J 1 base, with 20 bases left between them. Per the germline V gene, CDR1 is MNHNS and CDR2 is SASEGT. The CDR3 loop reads CASSERFLVLRLNYGYTL. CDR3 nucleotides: TGTGCCAGCAGTGAACGGTTCCTGGTCCTTAGACTTAACTATGGCTACACCTTA.

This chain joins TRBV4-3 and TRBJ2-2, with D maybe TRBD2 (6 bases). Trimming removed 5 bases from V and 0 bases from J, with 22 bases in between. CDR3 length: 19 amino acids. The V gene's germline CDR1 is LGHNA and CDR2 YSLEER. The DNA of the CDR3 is TGCGCCAGCAGCGTACTAACGGGAGTGCTCCGTTCGAACACCGGGGAGCTGTTTTTT. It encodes CASSVLTGVLRSNTGELFF.

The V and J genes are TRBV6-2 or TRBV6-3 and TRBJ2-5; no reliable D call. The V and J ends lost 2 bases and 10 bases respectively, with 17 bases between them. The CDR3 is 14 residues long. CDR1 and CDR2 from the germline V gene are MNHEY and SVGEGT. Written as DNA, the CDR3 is TGTGCCAGCAGTTACGACGTCCTGGGAAAGAGCCAGTACTTC. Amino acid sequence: CASSYDVLGKSQYF.

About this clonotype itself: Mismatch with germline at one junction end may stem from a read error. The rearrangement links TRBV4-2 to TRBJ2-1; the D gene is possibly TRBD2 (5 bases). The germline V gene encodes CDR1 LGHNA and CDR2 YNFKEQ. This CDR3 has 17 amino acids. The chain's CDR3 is CVSSQDIGVGVNNERFF. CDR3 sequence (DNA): TGTGTCAGCAGCCAAGATATCGGAGTGGGAGTGAACAATGAGCGGTTCTTC.

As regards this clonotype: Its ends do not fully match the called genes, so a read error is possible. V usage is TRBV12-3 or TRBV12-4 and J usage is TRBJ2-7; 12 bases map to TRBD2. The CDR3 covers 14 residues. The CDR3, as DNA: TGTACCAGCAGCCGGACTAGCGGGATTGGCGAGCAGTACTTC. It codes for CTSSRTSGIGEQYF.

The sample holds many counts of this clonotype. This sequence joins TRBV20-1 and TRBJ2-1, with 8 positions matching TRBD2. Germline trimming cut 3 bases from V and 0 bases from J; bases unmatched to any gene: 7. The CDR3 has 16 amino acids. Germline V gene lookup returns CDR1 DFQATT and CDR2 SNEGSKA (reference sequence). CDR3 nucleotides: TGCAGTGCTAGCCAACTCGGGACTAGCTCCTACAATGAGCAGTTCTTC. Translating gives CSASQLGTSSYNEQFF.

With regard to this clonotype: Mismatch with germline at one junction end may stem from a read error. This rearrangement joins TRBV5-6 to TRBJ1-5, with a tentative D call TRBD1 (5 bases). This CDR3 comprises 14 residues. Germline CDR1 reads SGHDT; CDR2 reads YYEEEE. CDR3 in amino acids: CTSSLSGTHELQHF. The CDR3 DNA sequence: TGTACCAGCAGCTTGAGTGGGACCCATGAGCTCCAGCATTTT.

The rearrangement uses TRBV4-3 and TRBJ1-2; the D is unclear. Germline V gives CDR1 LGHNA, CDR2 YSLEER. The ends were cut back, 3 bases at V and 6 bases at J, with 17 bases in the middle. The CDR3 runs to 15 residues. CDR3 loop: CASSQDWRGVNGYTF. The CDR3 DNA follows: TGCGCCAGCAGCCAGGATTGGCGCGGGGTGAATGGCTACACCTTC.

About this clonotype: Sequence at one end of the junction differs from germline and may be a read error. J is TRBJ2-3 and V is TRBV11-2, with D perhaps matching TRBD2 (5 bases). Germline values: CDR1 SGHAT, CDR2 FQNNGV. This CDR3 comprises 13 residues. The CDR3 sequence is CASSLQWGDTQHF. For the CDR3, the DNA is TGTGCCAGTAGCCTACAGTGGGGAGATACGCAGCATTTC. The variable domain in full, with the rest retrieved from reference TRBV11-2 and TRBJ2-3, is EAGVAQSPRYKIIEKRQSVAFWCNPISGHATLYWYQQILGQGPKLLIQFQNNGVVDDSQLPKDRFSAERLKGVDSTLKIQPAKLEDSAVYLCASSLQWGDTQHFGPGTRLTVL.

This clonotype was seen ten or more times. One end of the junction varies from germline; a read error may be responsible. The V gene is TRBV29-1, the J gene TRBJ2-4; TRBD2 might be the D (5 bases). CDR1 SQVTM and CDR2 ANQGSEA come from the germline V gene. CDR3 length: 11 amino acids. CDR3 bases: TGCAGCGTCGAAGATCGGGAAATATGGTACTTC. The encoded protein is CSVEDREIWYF.

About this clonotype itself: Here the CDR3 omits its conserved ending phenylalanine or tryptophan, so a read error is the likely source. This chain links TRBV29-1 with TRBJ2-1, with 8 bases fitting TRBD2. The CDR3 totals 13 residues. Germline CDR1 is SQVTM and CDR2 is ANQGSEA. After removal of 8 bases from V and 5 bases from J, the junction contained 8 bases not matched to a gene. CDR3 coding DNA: TGCAGCATCGACGGGACTAGAGACAATGAGCAGTTCTCC. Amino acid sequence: CSIDGTRDNEQFS.

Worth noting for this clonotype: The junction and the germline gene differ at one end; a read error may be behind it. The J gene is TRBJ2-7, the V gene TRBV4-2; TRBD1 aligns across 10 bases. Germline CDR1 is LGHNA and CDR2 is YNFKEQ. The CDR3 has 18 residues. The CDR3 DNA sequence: TGTGCCAGGAGCCAGGAGCACCTAGGACAGGGGGGACCGCGCGGGCAGTACTTC. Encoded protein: CARSQEHLGQGGPRGQYF.

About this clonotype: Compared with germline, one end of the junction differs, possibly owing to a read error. DNA for the CDR3: TGCGCCAGCAGTCCCGGTCCCTGCTCGTTTGCCAAAAACATTCAGTACTTC. Residues: CASSPGPCSFAKNIQYF. The chain uses TRBV6-5 and TRBJ2-4; no clear D gene. This CDR3 has 17 amino acids. The germline V gene encodes CDR1 MNHEY and CDR2 SVGAGI.

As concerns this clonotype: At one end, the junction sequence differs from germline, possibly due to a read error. DNA of the CDR3: TGTGCCATCAGCTCACGCCCGGGACTAGCTGCTTATTCCTACAATGAGCAGTTCTTC. Protein: CAISSRPGLAAYSYNEQFF. This chain links TRBV11-1 with TRBJ2-1; 9 positions agree with TRBD2. CDR1 is SGHAT and CDR2 is FQDESV in the germline V gene (reference sequence). This CDR3 region has 19 residues.

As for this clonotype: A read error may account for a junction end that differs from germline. The CDR3 DNA reads as TGTGCCAGCAGGGGGACTAGCGGCGGCGATGAGCAGTCCTTC. Protein: CASRGTSGGDEQSF. This chain links TRBV28 with TRBJ2-1; TRBD2 aligns across 11 bases. Germline V gives CDR1 MDHEN, CDR2 SYDVKM. The CDR3 spans 14 residues.